This T cell receptor (beta chain) was recorded in a study of CD8+CD57+ T cells in acquired aplastic anemia. For this clonotype: What it binds is not known.

Flow cytometry had shown expanded CD8+CD57+ cells in the patients chosen for sequencing. Patients uniformly had severe acquired aplastic anemia. Overall study results and limits: Fewer than 35 sequences, all CD8+ CDR3, were shared between patients and controls. Controls did not differ significantly from patients in CD8+ Simpson's diversity.

Genomic DNA constituted the template upon which TCR beta VDJ and CDR3 profiling was performed. Each CDR3 protein gets one entry after TCRdb re-called the reads with MiXCR. The repertoire holds approximately 250,000 distinct CDR3 sequences, with 82% as singletons. Sequenced sample: sorted CD4+, CD8+, or CD8+CD57+ T cells (not recorded which) from PBMCs. The sequence came from a human donor with aplastic anemia.

The CDR3 bases are TGCAGTGCTAGGAACCTAGCGGGGGACCCCCAGCATTTT. This encodes CSARNLAGDPQHF. This chain uses TRBV20-1 with TRBJ1-5, with D possibly being TRBD1 (5 bases). This CDR3 is 13 amino acids long. Germline lookup yields CDR1 DFQATT and CDR2 SNEGSKA (reference sequence). The V end lost 3 bases, the J end lost 10 bases, and 16 bases lay between the germline ends.